The next 32 T cell receptor beta chains were all read from a single sample in a study of cytomegalovirus exposure and HLA in healthy donors. Vbeta (60) and Jbeta (13) primers were used in the PCR. Data came from immunoSEQ multiplex PCR; TCRdb stores just in-frame clones and leaves some out. The data hold some 150,000 clones, with about four fifths observed a single time. Sequencing input: PBMCs. The receptors here all came from a woman aged 18-30 years in good health and CMV-seropositive.

The chain joins TRBV7-2 to TRBJ1-1, with 7 bases identical to TRBD1. Germline lookup yields CDR1 SGHTA and CDR2 FQGNSA. J lost 0 bases, V lost 8 bases, and 15 bases had no gene match. This CDR3 has 17 amino acids. CDR3 residues: CASSLVGYRGLNTEAFF. The CDR3 DNA reads TGTGCCAGCTCCCTGGTTGGGTACAGGGGTTTGAACACTGAAGCTTTCTTT.

The chain joins TRBV5-1 to TRBJ1-1; no reliable D call. The CDR3 totals 14 residues. V lost 4 bases to trimming and J lost 11 bases, with 21 bases between them. CDR1 SGHRS and CDR2 YFSETQ come from the germline V gene. CDR3 residues: CASSHADSAGRAFF. The CDR3 nucleotides are TGCGCCAGCAGCCACGCTGACTCCGCCGGGAGGGCTTTCTTT.

This chain connects TRBV7-7 to TRBJ1-1, with 8 bases identical to TRBD1. The germline CDR1 and CDR2 sequences are SSHAT and FNYEAQ (reference sequence). Trimming removed 5 bases from V and 4 bases from J; junction bases left unmatched: 3. The CDR3 totals 13 residues. CDR3: CASSTGQGTEAFF. The CDR3 bases are TGTGCCAGCAGCACCGGACAGGGCACTGAAGCTTTCTTT.

The chain recombines TRBV7-2 with TRBJ1-6, with D uncertain. Trimming removed 5 bases from V and 13 bases from J, with 9 bases in between. Per the germline V gene, CDR1 is SGHTA and CDR2 is FQGNSA. The CDR3 is 11 residues long. The CDR3 nucleotides are TGTGCCAGCAGCCTTGACACTCCCCTCCACTTT. Its translation is CASSLDTPLHF. Variable domain in full (rest from reference TRBV7-2 and TRBJ1-6): GAGVSQSPSNKVTEKGKDVELRCDPISGHTALYWYRQSLGQGLEFLIYFQGNSAPDKSGLPSDRFSAERTGGSVSTLTIQRTQQEDSAVYLCASSLDTPLHFGNGTRLTVT.

This clone turned up a few times. The chain has TRBV4-1 and TRBJ2-5; TRBD1 aligns across 9 bases. Germline values: CDR1 MGHRA, CDR2 YSYEKL. V trimming: 4 bases; J trimming: 7 bases; junction bases outside the gene matches: 7. CDR3 length: 14 amino acids. The CDR3 here is CASSLQGAGGTQYF. The CDR3, as DNA: TGCGCCAGCAGCCTACAGGGGGCAGGTGGGACCCAGTACTTC.

The V gene is TRBV6-6, the J gene TRBJ1-1, with D perhaps matching TRBD1 (5 bases). V lost 8 bases and J 0 bases, leaving 16 bases between the germline ends. CDR3 length: 15 residues. CDR1 and CDR2 from the germline V gene are MNHNY and SVGAGI (reference sequence). The CDR3 is CASLHTDTLNTEAFF. For the CDR3, the DNA is TGTGCCAGCCTACACACGGACACCTTGAACACTGAAGCTTTCTTT.

DNA for the CDR3: TGTGCCTGGGATACAGCCAGACAACAGAACACTGAAGCTTTCTTT. The encoded protein is CAWDTARQQNTEAFF. The chain has TRBV30 and TRBJ1-1, with D hard to call. The CDR3 totals 15 residues. Germline V gene data show CDR1 as GTSNPN and CDR2 as SVGIG (reference sequence). V lost 5 bases, J lost 1 base, and 17 bases lay in between.

The chain recombines TRBV5-6 with TRBJ2-3; a weak D match, TRBD2 (6 bases). Germline loops: CDR1 SGHDT, CDR2 YYEEEE. V was shortened by 0 bases and J by 2 bases, with 13 bases between the two germline ends. This CDR3 comprises 16 residues. This chain's CDR3 is CASSLGLVGDTDTQYF. The CDR3 DNA reads TGTGCCAGCAGCTTGGGACTAGTAGGGGACACAGATACGCAGTATTTT.

This chain uses TRBV14 with TRBJ2-5; the D gene is possibly TRBD2 (6 bases). Trimming pared 4 bases from V and 4 bases from J, leaving 22 bases between. Looked up from germline, CDR1 is SGHDN and CDR2 is FVKESK. The length of the CDR3 is 17 residues. CDR3 coding DNA: TGTGCCAGCAGCCCCACCCAGGACTACCCGTATCTAGAGACCCAGTACTTC. It is translated as CASSPTQDYPYLETQYF.

The table lists this clone with a few counts. The chain combines TRBV6-5 with TRBJ1-2; the D gene is possibly TRBD1 (5 bases). Per germline, CDR1 MNHEY and CDR2 SVGAGI. With 7 bases removed from V and 6 bases from J, the gap between germline ends came to 9 bases. This CDR3 region has 11 residues. This chain's CDR3 is CASTGGDGYTF. DNA of the CDR3: TGTGCCAGCACAGGAGGGGATGGCTACACCTTC.

This chain connects TRBV2 to TRBJ1-6; TRBD1 matches at 7 bases. The CDR3 length is 17 residues. Germline lookup yields CDR1 SNHLY and CDR2 FYNNEI. The V segment lost 8 bases and the J segment 0 bases; nucleotides outside the gene matches: 10. DNA of the CDR3: TGTGCCAGCCGTTCGACCAGGGGGAGCTCCTATAATTCACCCCTCCACTTT. It encodes CASRSTRGSSYNSPLHF.

This chain links TRBV5-1 with TRBJ2-2, with D possibly matching TRBD1 (6 bases). The germline V and J ends were trimmed by 0 bases and 8 bases, with 20 bases remaining between them. The CDR3 totals 17 residues. Germline V CDR1 and CDR2: SGHRS, YFSETQ. CDR3 DNA sequence: TGCGCCAGCAGCTTGGAGTCGTCGGGGACATTTCGGGGGGAGCTGTTTTTT. Protein product: CASSLESSGTFRGELFF.

This clone was recorded once. This chain links TRBV27 with TRBJ2-7; D not certain. V was shortened by 8 bases and J by 7 bases, with 18 bases between the two germline ends. The CDR3 is 13 residues long. Germline V gene lookup returns CDR1 MNHEY and CDR2 SMNVEV (reference sequence). The CDR3 loop reads CASGPGTASEQYF. The CDR3, as DNA: TGTGCCAGCGGTCCAGGTACCGCCTCAGAGCAGTACTTC.

The chain combines TRBV29-1 with TRBJ1-1; TRBD1 is a possible D gene (6 bases). Per germline, CDR1 SQVTM and CDR2 ANQGSEA. V gave up 5 bases and J gave up 7 bases, with 11 bases separating them. The CDR3 spans 11 residues. The CDR3: CSVQGYGEAFF. CDR3 nucleotides: TGCAGCGTTCAGGGGTACGGTGAAGCTTTCTTT.

The V and J genes are TRBV5-6 and TRBJ2-3; D may be TRBD2 (6 bases). Germline V gene lookup returns CDR1 SGHDT and CDR2 YYEEEE. V was trimmed by 7 bases and J by 3 bases, leaving 12 bases between them. The CDR3 contains 13 residues. The CDR3 here is CASGGFRTDTQYF. In DNA, the CDR3 is TGTGCCAGCGGGGGGTTCAGGACAGATACGCAGTATTTT.

The V call is TRBV10-1, the J call TRBJ1-1; D not certain. Germline V gene sequence: CDR1 WNHNN, CDR2 SYGVQD (reference sequence). The V and J ends lost 3 bases and 2 bases respectively, with 13 bases between them. CDR3 length equals 15 residues. The CDR3 DNA is TGCGCCAGCAGTGAAGTGGGCCACGCTAACACTGAAGCTTTCTTT. Amino acid sequence: CASSEVGHANTEAFF.

The J gene is TRBJ2-3, the V gene TRBV2; D might be TRBD1 (7 bases). Germline V lookup: CDR1 SNHLY, CDR2 FYNNEI. The CDR3 loop spans 14 amino acids. Trimming stripped 5 bases from V and 0 bases from J, with 9 bases between. DNA for the CDR3: TGTGCCAGCAGTCCAGGGGGGAGCACAGATACGCAGTATTTT. This gives the protein CASSPGGSTDTQYF.

V gene TRBV11-3 combines with J gene TRBJ2-7; tentative D call: TRBD2 (7 bases). The CDR3 has 14 residues. V shed 8 bases and J shed 2 bases, with 16 bases lying between them. The germline CDR1 and CDR2 sequences are SGHNT and YENEEA. This CDR3 is CASLDGGRAYEQYF. Written as DNA, the CDR3 is TGTGCCAGCTTGGACGGGGGGCGCGCCTACGAGCAGTACTTC.

The genes are TRBV7-2 and TRBJ2-7, with 8 bases fitting TRBD1. CDR1 SGHTA and CDR2 FQGNSA come from the germline V gene. V was clipped by 5 bases and J by 2 bases; unmatched bases: 5. This CDR3 has 14 residues. CDR3 region: CASSPGQGPYEQYF. CDR3 DNA sequence: TGTGCCAGCAGCCCCGGACAGGGTCCCTACGAGCAGTACTTC.

This clone turned up a few times. The chain recombines TRBV27 with TRBJ1-2, with 10 bases that match TRBD1. The germline CDR1 and CDR2 sequences are MNHEY and SMNVEV (reference sequence). J lost 3 bases, V lost 5 bases, and 3 bases had no gene match. This CDR3 comprises 14 residues. The CDR3 here is CASSPGTGDYGYTF. CDR3 sequence (DNA): TGTGCCAGCAGTCCCGGGACAGGGGACTATGGCTACACCTTC.

The rearrangement links TRBV27 to TRBJ1-6; D not certain. This CDR3 contains 14 residues. Germline loops: CDR1 MNHEY, CDR2 SMNVEV (reference sequence). Trimming removed 7 bases from V and 0 bases from J, with 7 bases in between. CDR3 amino acids: CASKLYSYNSPLHF. The CDR3 DNA reads as TGTGCCAGCAAACTATACTCCTATAATTCACCCCTCCACTTT.

This clone occurred a few times. The DNA of the CDR3 is TGTGCCAGAGTACAGGGGTACACCCCCACTGAAGCTTTCTTT. Protein sequence: CARVQGYTPTEAFF. This chain uses TRBV6-6 with TRBJ1-1; TRBD1 aligns across 7 bases. The J segment lost 4 bases and the V segment lost 9 bases, leaving 11 bases of the junction unmatched. The CDR3 runs 14 residues. The germline V gene has CDR1 MNHNY and CDR2 SVGAGI (reference sequence).

This chain links TRBV11-2 with TRBJ2-5; 9 bases fit TRBD1. CDR1 SGHAT and CDR2 FQNNGV come from the germline V gene. V lost 6 bases to trimming and J lost 5 bases; unmatched junction nucleotides: 7. CDR3 length: 14 residues. For the CDR3, the DNA is TGTGCCAGCAGTTTCACAGGGGGCTCGGAGACCCAGTACTTC. This gives the protein CASSFTGGSETQYF.

This chain connects TRBV5-4 to TRBJ2-3, with 8 bases fitting TRBD1. The V and J ends lost 1 base and 6 bases, in that order; junction bases with no gene match: 10. CDR3 size: 16 residues. Per germline, CDR1 SGHNT and CDR2 YYREEE (reference sequence). CDR3 sequence reads: CASSLRVAGGMDTQYF. The DNA of the CDR3 is TGTGCCAGCAGCTTGCGGGTGGCAGGGGGCATGGATACGCAGTATTTT. Full variable domain (remainder filled in from reference TRBV5-4 and TRBJ2-3): ETGVTQSPTHLIKTRGQQVTLRCSSQSGHNTVSWYQQALGQGPQFIFQYYREEENGRGNFPPRFSGLQFPNYSSELNVNALELDDSALYLCASSLRVAGGMDTQYFGPGTRLTVL.

This sequence joins TRBV29-1 and TRBJ1-5; no firm D call. The CDR3 consists of 13 residues. Germline V gene lookup returns CDR1 SQVTM and CDR2 ANQGSEA. V lost 5 bases, J lost 0 bases, and 8 bases lay in between. CDR3 sequence: CSVRQDSNQPQHF. For the CDR3, the DNA is TGCAGCGTTCGCCAGGATAGCAATCAGCCCCAGCATTTT.

The chain couples TRBV20-1 to TRBJ2-7; no clear D gene. Trimming removed 8 bases from V and 5 bases from J, with 13 bases in between. Germline loops: CDR1 DFQATT, CDR2 SNEGSKA (reference sequence). The CDR3 consists of 11 residues. CDR3: CSRLFVDEQYF. The CDR3, as DNA: TGCAGTCGGTTGTTTGTGGACGAGCAGTACTTC.

The V gene is TRBV5-1, the J gene TRBJ2-7, with a tentative D call TRBD1 (7 bases). The length of the CDR3 is 21 residues. The germline gives CDR1 SGHRS, CDR2 YFSETQ. Trimming took off 3 bases at V and 0 bases at J, with 31 bases between the two ends. The DNA for the CDR3 is TGCGCCAGCAGCTCCCTTAGGGGGGACAGAGACTTACCTCCGACCTCCTACGAGCAGTACTTC. Amino acid sequence: CASSSLRGDRDLPPTSYEQYF.

This sequence joins TRBV5-5 and TRBJ1-5, with a tentative D call TRBD1 (6 bases). V was shortened by 2 bases and J by 6 bases, with 12 bases between the two germline ends. The germline CDR1 and CDR2 sequences are SGHKS and YYEKEE (reference sequence). CDR3 length: 14 residues. The CDR3 sequence: CASSLQGSGQPQHF. The CDR3 DNA reads as TGTGCCAGCAGCTTACAGGGTAGTGGTCAGCCCCAGCATTTT.

The chain has TRBV4-3 and TRBJ2-5; the match to TRBD1 covers 9 bases. The J call may be in error: the DNA end matches TRBJ2-7 better. Germline V gene data show CDR1 as LGHNA and CDR2 as YSLEER. The CDR3 spans 15 residues. The DNA of the CDR3 is TGCGCCAGCAGCCAAGAGGACAGGGGTCCCTACGAGCAGTACTTC. Amino acid sequence: CASSQEDRGPYEQYF.

The J gene is TRBJ1-2, the V gene TRBV27, with 7 bases aligning to TRBD1. The CDR3 consists of 13 residues. Germline V gives CDR1 MNHEY, CDR2 SMNVEV (reference sequence). J was trimmed by 6 bases and V by 2 bases; bases with no gene match: 3. DNA for the CDR3: TGTGCCAGCAGTTTAAACAGGGGAGATGGCTACACCTTC. Amino acid sequence: CASSLNRGDGYTF.

This rearrangement joins TRBV28 to TRBJ1-5; 8 bases line up with TRBD1. The CDR3 spans 16 residues. J gave up 6 bases and V 5 bases, and 12 bases lay outside the gene matches. In germline, CDR1 is MDHEN, CDR2 SYDVKM. The CDR3 DNA follows: TGTGCCAGCAGTAGAACCAGGGGGCTGGCCGGTCAGCCCCAGCATTTT. Encoded protein: CASSRTRGLAGQPQHF. Together with reference TRBV28 and TRBJ1-5, the CDR3 gives the full variable domain: DVKVTQSSRYLVKRTGEKVFLECVQDMDHENMFWYRQDPGLGLRLIYFSYDVKMKEKGDIPEGYSVSREKKERFSLILESASTNQTSMYLCASSRTRGLAGQPQHFGDGTRLSIL.

This sequence joins TRBV9 and TRBJ1-3; D remains ambiguous. This CDR3 is built from 14 residues. Germline assignment: CDR1 SGDLS and CDR2 YYNGEE. Trimming took off 0 bases at V and 3 bases at J, with 7 bases between the two ends. The CDR3 protein is CASSVVEDGNTIYF. As DNA, the CDR3 is TGTGCCAGCAGCGTAGTGGAGGATGGAAACACCATATATTTT.